This entry features one TCR beta chain sequence. As yet, its antigen is unknown. This table comes from immunoSEQ multiplex PCR, and its TCRdb copy is limited to in-frame clones, with some not included. The data show 75,000 to 80,000 clones, around four fifths seen once. The data were taken from a study of OX40 agonist ivuxolimab in advanced cancers. Study findings and constraints: CD8+ T cells were the subset that, on average, had more expanded clones than CD4+. Antigen specificity of clonally expanded peripheral T cells was not established. CD4+ and CD8+ blood T cells expanded clonally by week 6 at 0.1 to 3.0 mg/kg. Low clonal expansion, among the lowest seen, marked partial responders at 0.1-3.0 mg/kg.

Sequencing was performed on CD4+ or CD8+ T cells sorted from blood, taken in a trial of the OX40 agonist ivuxolimab. The clonotype originates from an adult with an advanced solid tumor such as melanoma, head and neck, liver or kidney cancer.

CDR3 amino acids: CASSDGGRLAEKLFF. In nucleotides, the CDR3 is TGTGCCAGCAGTGATGGGGGACGGCTTGCGGAAAAACTGTTTTTT. The rearrangement joins TRBV25-1 to TRBJ1-4, with TRBD1 as a possible D gene (5 bases). Germline loops: CDR1 MGHDK, CDR2 SYGVNS. The V gene lost 3 bases and the J gene lost 8 bases, with 16 bases spanning the gap. CDR3 length: 15 amino acids.